The present TCR beta chain was sequenced within a study of T cells in Graves' hyperthyroidism and ophthalmopathy. Authors of the study amplified TCR beta CDR3 regions from RNA transcripts. The HTBI primer set was used in a first-round RT-PCR of the TCR CDR3. TCRdb redid the calling of the multiplex PCR reads with MiXCR, one entry per CDR3 protein. Of fewer than 800,000 distinct CDR3 sequences in the sample, roughly 15% are singletons; the top ten hold approximately 8%. The CDR3 loop spans 15 amino acids. Germline V gene lookup returns CDR1 SGDLS and CDR2 YYNGEE. V trimming: 4 bases; J trimming: 2 bases; junction bases outside the gene matches: 7.

The specimen sequenced was blood. The receptor comes from a man between 18 and 29 years old with Graves' hyperthyroidism. The chain recombines TRBV9 with TRBJ2-3; TRBD1 aligns across 7 bases. CDR3 protein: CASSSKGQPTDTQYF. The CDR3 DNA reads TGTGCCAGCAGCTCAAAGGGACAGCCCACAGATACGCAGTATTTT.